Listed below are T cell receptor beta chains from one sample, sequenced in a study of beta chain features in type 1 diabetes. Sequenced by immunoSEQ multiplex PCR; TCRdb stores in-frame clones only, minus some. The repertoire holds nearly 350,000 clones, 7% to 9% seen once, with less than 0.45% in the top ten. The sequenced sample consisted of central memory CD4+ T cells from blood. Receptor source: a woman between 18 and 30 years old in good health. The conserved cysteine and the conserved F or W are not part of the CDR3 here.

TRBJ2-1,TRBV21-1,ANRTPREEQF
TRBJ2-1,TRBV5-1,ASSLVGSDHEQF
TRBJ2-7,TRBV6-5,ASSYEAPESYEQY
TRBJ2-7,TRBV6-5,ASSYRIGASYEQY
TRBJ1-3,TRBV10-2,ASSDHRTNGNTIY
TRBJ1-3,TRBV7-9,ASSLSQGATGGNTIY
TRBJ2-4,TRBV4-3,ASSQVTTMAKNIQY
TRBJ1-2,TRBV6-5,ASSYSNVNYGYT
TRBJ2-2,TRBV28,ASSRGDRDTGELF
TRBJ2-1,TRBV19,ATRGDLRSNEQF
TRBJ2-4,TRBV28,ASSGTGTAGFLAKNIQY
TRBJ1-1,TRBV7-2,ASSLEPTQMLLAF
TRBJ1-4,TRBV7-9,ASSLGSTGSEKLF
TRBJ1-2,TRBV27,ASSLSFVGLLSYGYT
TRBJ2-3,TRBV7-2,ASRLATRTSGRVDTQY
TRBJ1-2,TRBV9,ASSAGTGRPFNYGYT
TRBJ2-3,TRBV6-5,ASSYSLQGTDTQY
TRBJ2-1,TRBV2,ASSDFGGTINEQF
TRBJ2-7,TRBV20-1,SAPGLTEQY
TRBJ2-5,TRBV7-2,ASSSGLAGVVGETQY